These 10 T cell receptor beta chains originate from one sample sequenced in a study of shared clonotypes between healthy human individuals. TCRdb keeps only in-frame clones here, not all; method: immunoSEQ multiplex PCR. The sample shows more than 2,000,000 clones, more than 90% of them seen only once. Sequencing was carried out using naive CD4+ T cells sorted from blood. The subset was: CD45RA+ positively selected. The receptor source for this set is a man aged 18-30 years in good health.

The chain combines TRBV13 with TRBJ2-7; no clear D. The CDR3 is 15 amino acids. CDR1 is PRHDT and CDR2 is FYEKMQ in the germline V gene (reference sequence). V shed 1 base and J shed 6 bases, with 16 bases lying between them. The CDR3 sequence: CASSLVGGRDPEQYF. The CDR3 DNA reads as TGTGCCAGCAGCTTAGTCGGCGGAAGGGATCCCGAGCAGTACTTC.

The rearrangement links TRBV14 to TRBJ2-2, with 7 nucleotides matching TRBD1. The V gene's germline CDR1 is SGHDN and CDR2 FVKESK. The V segment lost 5 bases and the J segment 4 bases; nucleotides outside the gene matches: 10. This CDR3 region has 16 residues. DNA of the CDR3: TGTGCCAGCAGCATAAAGATTCCAGGGGGCACCGGGGAGCTGTTTTTT. Its protein is CASSIKIPGGTGELFF.

The rearrangement uses TRBV5-1 and TRBJ1-4; D ambiguous. V shed 4 bases and J shed 0 bases, with 10 bases lying between them. This CDR3 comprises 15 residues. The V gene's germline CDR1 is SGHRS and CDR2 YFSETQ. The CDR3 DNA is TGCGCCAGCAGCAAGGACGGTACAACTAATGAAAAACTGTTTTTT. It yields the protein CASSKDGTTNEKLFF.

In the case of this clone: The sample carries other DNA sequences with the same CDR3. The chain combines TRBV7-9 with TRBJ2-2; D not resolved. V was pared by 5 bases and J by 0 bases, with 10 bases between. Germline CDR1 reads SEHNR; CDR2 reads FQNEAQ (reference sequence). The CDR3 spans 15 residues. The CDR3 DNA reads as TGTGCCAGCAGCCTTCTGGGCGCGAACACCGGGGAGCTGTTTTTT. Protein: CASSLLGANTGELFF.

The chain couples TRBV6-6 to TRBJ2-3, with D unresolved. Germline CDR1 MNHNY, CDR2 SVGAGI (reference sequence). This CDR3 contains 13 residues. Trimming pared 1 base from V and 6 bases from J, leaving 8 bases between. CDR3 region: CASSYWVLDTQYF. The CDR3 DNA is TGTGCCAGCAGTTACTGGGTACTGGATACGCAGTATTTT.

The chain joins TRBV6-5 to TRBJ2-1; 11 bases are shared with TRBD2. Germline V gene lookup returns CDR1 MNHEY and CDR2 SVGAGI. Trimming took 6 bases from V and 12 from J; bases not matched to a gene: 10. CDR3 size: 14 residues. The DNA for the CDR3 is TGTGCCAGCAGCCCCACTAGCGGGAGTGGTCGGCAGTTCTTC. Protein: CASSPTSGSGRQFF.

The chain combines TRBV10-3 with TRBJ2-1; 9 bases fit TRBD1. CDR1 and CDR2 from the germline V gene are ENHRY and SYGVKD. This CDR3 contains 13 residues. With V trimmed by 10 bases and J by 4 bases, 5 bases remained unmatched. The DNA of the CDR3 is TGTGCCAGCTCGGGACAGGGATACAATGAGCAGTTCTTC. Protein sequence: CASSGQGYNEQFF.

The chain recombines TRBV2 with TRBJ1-1, with 10 bases matching TRBD1. CDR3 size: 13 residues. V shed 6 bases, J shed 9 bases, and the junction held 7 bases outside the gene matches. Germline CDR1 reads SNHLY; CDR2 reads FYNNEI. DNA for the CDR3: TGTGCCAGCAGGACCGGGACAGGGGATCAAGCTTTCTTT. Its protein product is CASRTGTGDQAFF.

This chain uses TRBV5-6 with TRBJ2-1; TRBD2 agrees at 8 bases. After removal of 2 bases from V and 6 bases from J, the junction contained 7 bases not matched to a gene. CDR1 is SGHDT and CDR2 is YYEEEE in the germline V gene. This CDR3 contains 15 residues. CDR3 sequence (DNA): TGTGCCAGCAGCTTAGGCGGGGGGTTACCCAATGAGCAGTTCTTC. It encodes CASSLGGGLPNEQFF.

The V and J genes are TRBV10-3 and TRBJ2-5, with 12 nucleotides matching TRBD2. The length of the CDR3 is 15 residues. J lost 4 bases, V lost 10 bases, and 10 bases had no gene match. Germline V gene data show CDR1 as ENHRY and CDR2 as SYGVKD. Here the CDR3 reads CATRPSGGALETQYF. The CDR3 DNA reads as TGTGCCACCCGACCTAGCGGGGGGGCCCTAGAGACCCAGTACTTC.